The 5 T cell receptor beta chains given below trace back to one sample, sequenced in a study of blood T cell repertoires in COVID-19. Using immunoSEQ multiplex PCR, the repertoire was profiled, and TCRdb retains in-frame clones only, with some absent. This sample has approximately 180,000 clones, with 80% to 90% found just once. The source material was peripheral blood. All receptors come from a man aged 55 to 70 with acute or convalescent COVID-19.

The chain joins TRBV7-2 to TRBJ2-7, with TRBD1 matching 8 bases. The CDR3 extends over 13 amino acids. Germline CDR1 reads SGHTA; CDR2 reads FQGNSA. The J segment lost 2 bases and the V segment lost 5 bases, leaving 2 bases of the junction unmatched. CDR3 protein: CASSQQGAYEQYF. As DNA, the CDR3 is TGTGCCAGCAGCCAACAGGGGGCCTACGAGCAGTACTTC.

The chain links TRBV28 to TRBJ2-1, with TRBD1 matching over 8 bases. CDR1 and CDR2 (germline): MDHEN, SYDVKM. The CDR3 has 19 amino acids. V dropped 3 bases and J dropped 0; count of bases not matched to a gene: 13. CDR3 DNA: TGTGCCAGCAGTTTTCCCGGGACAGGCCACCTGAGCTCCTACAATGAGCAGTTCTTC. It codes for CASSFPGTGHLSSYNEQFF.

The chain links TRBV18 to TRBJ2-7; D may be TRBD2 (6 bases). V gave up 6 bases and J gave up 7 bases, with 16 bases separating them. CDR3 length equals 13 residues. Germline lookup yields CDR1 KGHSH and CDR2 LQKENI. In DNA form, the CDR3 reads TGTGCCAGCTCCCCTGACCGGGGGAGGGAGCAGTACTTC. Protein product: CASSPDRGREQYF.

The chain combines TRBV4-2 with TRBJ1-2; D gene uncertain. The CDR3 covers 14 residues. Trimming removed 4 bases at V and 5 bases at J, with 14 bases between. CDR1 is LGHNA and CDR2 is YNFKEQ in the germline V gene. The CDR3 protein is CASSPDELLYGYTF. In DNA form, the CDR3 reads TGTGCCAGCAGCCCAGACGAGCTTTTATATGGCTACACCTTC.

This chain connects TRBV7-3 to TRBJ1-5; D possibly corresponds to TRBD1 (5 bases). V dropped 6 bases and J dropped 4 bases, with 13 bases sitting between them. Germline CDR1 SGHTA, CDR2 FQGTGA. This CDR3 has 14 residues. The CDR3 sequence is CASSPTQGNQPQHF. CDR3 bases: TGTGCCAGCAGTCCTACTCAGGGAAATCAGCCCCAGCATTTT. The full variable domain, with the rest looked up from reference TRBV7-3 and TRBJ1-5, is GAGVSQTPSNKVTEKGKYVELRCDPISGHTALYWYRQSLGQGPEFLIYFQGTGAADDSGLPNDRFFAVRPEGSVSTLKIQRTERGDSAVYLCASSPTQGNQPQHFGDGTRLSIL.